This T cell receptor beta chain came from a study of cytotoxic CD8 clonotypes in ibrutinib-treated CLL. Study-level information: Among responders, some 25 were partial and 2 complete; after median approximately 70 months, roughly 14 stayed remitted and 12 progressed. Study-level findings and limits: Rising at ibrutinib response, clonality subsequently fell back toward baseline at progression.

Of note for this clone: Its antigen remains unknown.

Depths of 1 in 200,000 to 1 in 1 million T cells were the sequencing target. Repertoires were generated with immunoSEQ multiplex PCR, while TCRdb's copy carries only in-frame clones and drops some. The table lists fewer than 300,000 clones, 65% to 85% of them singletons. V was pared by 2 bases and J by 6 bases, with 7 bases between. This CDR3 region has 12 residues. CDR1 is SEHNR and CDR2 is FQNEAQ in the germline V gene (reference sequence). This receptor was obtained from a human donor with chronic lymphocytic leukemia. The chain uses TRBV7-9 and TRBJ1-1; D is ambiguous. The specimen comprised PBMCs, sampled at disease progression, from a patient treated with ibrutinib. The CDR3 loop reads CASSLRFSEAFF. The CDR3 nucleotides read TGTGCCAGCAGCTTAAGGTTCTCTGAAGCTTTCTTT. Supplemented by reference TRBV7-9 and TRBJ1-1, the full variable domain reads DTGVSQNPRHKITKRGQNVTFRCDPISEHNRLYWYRQTLGQGPEFLTYFQNEAQLEKSRLLSDRFSAERPKGSFSTLEIQRTEQGDSAMYLCASSLRFSEAFFGQGTRLTVV.